A selection of T cell receptor beta chains follows, all from one sample in a study of PD-L1 blockade in urothelial cancer. TCRdb keeps only in-frame clones here, not all; method: immunoSEQ multiplex PCR. Among tens of thousands of clones, around 86% were seen once, and the ten largest hold about 15%. The sample was PBMCs, taken around atezolizumab (anti-PD-L1) treatment. The receptors come from a man aged 55 to 70 with urothelial cancer. Each CDR3 is given with its conserved first and last residue. A D gene is named only where the DNA matches it firmly. Some rows have no size entry. The others give once, few or many, or a class for an expanded clone.

size: NA
V: TRBV4-3
J: TRBJ2-5
D: NA
DNA: TGCGCCAGCAGCCAAGGACTGTTACAAGAGACCCAGTACTTC
CDR3: CASSQGLLQETQYF

size: once
V: TRBV7-3
J: TRBJ2-3
D: NA
DNA: TGTGCCAGCAGCTTAACGTCGGGGGGCCGAGCAGATACGCAGTATTTT
CDR3: CASSLTSGGRADTQYF

size: once
V: TRBV7-2
J: TRBJ2-3
D: NA
DNA: TGTGCCAGCAGCTTGTGGCAGGTAGTAGATACGCAGTATTTT
CDR3: CASSLWQVVDTQYF

size: NA
V: TRBV5-1
J: TRBJ2-3
D: TRBD2
DNA: TGCGCCAGCAGCTTCGGGGGGGGAGATACGCAGTATTTT
CDR3: CASSFGGGDTQYF

size: NA
V: TRBV30
J: TRBJ1-4
D: NA
DNA: TGTGCCTGGAGTGGGGCACCAGGAAGAGCTAATGAAAAACTGTTTTTT
CDR3: CAWSGAPGRANEKLFF

size: once
V: TRBV7-9
J: TRBJ1-2
D: TRBD1
DNA: TGTGCCAGCAGCTTGTCCGACAGGGGTCGGAACTATGGCTACACCTTC
CDR3: CASSLSDRGRNYGYTF

size: NA
V: TRBV5-4
J: TRBJ2-1
D: TRBD1
DNA: TGTGCCAGCAGCTTCGGCGGACAGGGGGGCTCCTACAATGAGCAGTTCTTC
CDR3: CASSFGGQGGSYNEQFF

size: NA
V: TRBV9
J: TRBJ2-7
D: NA
DNA: TGTGCCAGCAGCGTAGATAGAACCTACGAGCAGTACTTC
CDR3: CASSVDRTYEQYF

size: NA
V: TRBV10-3
J: TRBJ1-4
D: TRBD1
DNA: TGTGCCATCAGTGAGAACGGACAGGTTGAAAAACTGTTTTTT
CDR3: CAISENGQVEKLFF

size: NA
V: TRBV18
J: TRBJ2-7
D: NA
DNA: TGTGCCAGCTCACCACACAGCTACGAGCAGTACTTC
CDR3: CASSPHSYEQYF

size: NA
V: TRBV2
J: TRBJ2-7
D: TRBD2
DNA: TGTGCCAGCAGTCCTCATCGTCGGGGTGGGGGGGGGACCTACGAGCAGTACTTC
CDR3: CASSPHRRGGGGTYEQYF

size: NA
V: TRBV4-1
J: TRBJ1-2
D: NA
DNA: TGCGCCAGCAGCCTTCAGGGTTTGGCTAACTATGGCTACACCTTC
CDR3: CASSLQGLANYGYTF

size: NA
V: TRBV5-1
J: TRBJ2-3
D: TRBD1
DNA: TGCGCCAGCAGCTTGGGCCACCGGGACAGGCACACAGATACGCAGTATTTT
CDR3: CASSLGHRDRHTDTQYF